These 2 T cell receptor beta chains share one sample of origin, sequenced in a study of blood T cell repertoires in COVID-19. TCRdb keeps only in-frame clones here, not all; method: immunoSEQ multiplex PCR. The sample has a few hundred thousand clones; roughly 80% are singletons. Sequenced material: peripheral blood. These receptors originate from a man aged 55 to 70 who had recovered from COVID-19.

This sequence joins TRBV11-2 and TRBJ1-4; possible D gene TRBD1, 5 bases. The V and J ends lost 2 bases and 7 bases respectively, with 8 bases between them. CDR1 is SGHAT, CDR2 FQNNGV, per germline. The CDR3 sequence is 13 residues long. This CDR3 reads CASSLRTIEKLFF. In DNA, the CDR3 is TGTGCCAGCAGCTTAAGGACAATTGAAAAACTGTTTTTT.

This sequence joins TRBV12-3 or TRBV12-4 and TRBJ1-1; TRBD1 is a possible D gene (6 bases). V was clipped by 8 bases and J by 0 bases, with 10 bases between them. The CDR3 is made up of 13 amino acids. DNA of the CDR3: TGTGCCAGCCTGGGACAAATGAACACTGAAGCTTTCTTT. It is translated as CASLGQMNTEAFF.